This TCR beta chain was profiled in a study of cytomegalovirus exposure and HLA in healthy donors. General observations from the study: Common viral pathogens seemed to be connected with several of the most significant clusters, according to a later analysis. Segments of the TCR beta V type were, in most cases, productive about 87% or about 30% of the time in an earlier analysis. Certain indistinguishable V segments, among them TRBV6-2 and TRBV6-3, were excluded. The likely origin of a cluster of highly shared sequence variants was a sequencing artifact.

Germline V gene lookup returns CDR1 SGHVS and CDR2 FQNEAQ. This CDR3 is 17 amino acids long. Comment on this clone: Its matching antigen is unknown.

Both 60 Vbeta primers and 13 Jbeta primers went into the PCR. Method: immunoSEQ multiplex PCR; TCRdb's copy keeps in-frame clones and lacks some. This table has fewer than 350,000 clones, roughly 90% appearing once. Material: PBMCs. The sequence derives from a woman younger than 30 in good health and CMV-seronegative. V is TRBV7-8 and J is TRBJ2-5; tentative D call: TRBD1 (6 bases). The DNA end lines up better with TRBJ2-7; the J call may be wrong. The CDR3, as DNA: TGTGCCAGCAGCTTATTCCGTCTAACAGGGAAAGACTACGAGCAGTACTTC. Amino acid sequence: CASSLFRLTGKDYEQYF.